This T cell receptor (beta chain) was sequenced in a study of Graves' ophthalmopathy and Graves' hyperthyroidism. Study context: Investigators collected peripheral blood at initial diagnosis, before any treatment was given.

Amplifying from RNA transcripts, the study obtained TCR beta CDR3 regions. HTBI-primed first-round RT-PCR preceded second-round multiplex PCR. TCRdb recomputed calls from the multiplex PCR reads with MiXCR, one row per CDR3 protein. The sample includes 400,000 or so distinct CDR3 sequences, about a sixth of them seen just once. Study conclusions and caveats: Among expanded thyroid clonotypes above 0.001 frequency, most also occurred in blood.

The germline V gene encodes CDR1 MNHEY and CDR2 SVGAGI. The V gene end was trimmed by 4 bases and the J gene end by 0 bases; junction bases not matched to a gene: 3. The CDR3 runs 15 residues. This clonotype was recorded at least ten times. Its antigen remains unidentified. This TCR derives from an adult woman with stable Graves' hyperthyroidism. The J gene is TRBJ2-7, the V gene TRBV6-5, with 10 bases lining up with TRBD2. The sequencing input was peripheral blood. DNA for the CDR3: TGTGCCAGCAGTTCTAGCGGGAGCAGCTCCTACGAGCAGTACTTC. Protein product: CASSSSGSSSYEQYF.